A single T cell receptor (beta chain) is shown here with its context. This sample was taken from a study of CD8+CD57+ T cells in acquired aplastic anemia. V was clipped by 5 bases and J by 4 bases, with 9 bases between them. Germline CDR1 and CDR2: MNHNS and SASEGT. CDR3 length: 13 residues. Genomic DNA, serving as template, underwent TCR beta VDJ and CDR3 profiling. TCRdb fed the reads into MiXCR, producing one record per CDR3 protein. The data show roughly 38,000 distinct CDR3 sequences, 65% to 80% seen once. The V gene is TRBV6-1, the J gene TRBJ2-1; no definite D call. Sequenced material: sorted CD4+, CD8+, or CD8+CD57+ T cells (not recorded which) from PBMCs. The receptor was isolated from a human donor in good health, serving as a control. In nucleotides, the CDR3 is TGTGCCAGCAGTCAAGTCTCGTACAATGAGCAGTTCTTC. This sequence encodes CASSQVSYNEQFF.